Below are 10 T cell receptor beta chains sequenced from a single sample in a study of blood T cells in healthy people across ages. Next came a second PCR, run for 7 to 11 cycles, which used a sample-barcoded 5' primer along with a J-beta primer mix. TCRdb re-called the 5' RACE reads with MiXCR, one entry per CDR3 protein. The sample records about 640,000 distinct CDR3 sequences, around three fifths being singletons. Material: blood. The receptors here all came from a man in his 60s in good health.

J is TRBJ2-7 and V is TRBV15; a weak D match, TRBD2 (7 bases). The J call may be faulty, since TRBJ2-5 better matches the DNA end. The CDR3 runs to 14 residues. Germline lookup yields CDR1 LNHNV and CDR2 YYDKDF (reference sequence). CDR3 coding DNA: TGTGCCACCAGCAGAGATAAGGGGGGGGAGACCCAGTACTTC. It encodes CATSRDKGGETQYF.

The chain employs TRBV6-4 and TRBJ2-7; TRBD2 matches at 10 bases. In germline, CDR1 is MRHNA, CDR2 SNTAGT. This CDR3 contains 16 residues. The ends lost 4 bases at V and 7 bases at J; junction bases unmatched: 13. The CDR3 region has the DNA TGTGCCAGCAGTGTCTTCACTAGCGGGGCCTACAATGAGCAGTACTTC. This translates into CASSVFTSGAYNEQYF.

This clonotype was seen a handful of times. CDR3 sequence: CSVRPGVGEAFF. The CDR3 region has the DNA TGCAGCGTCCGACCCGGGGTCGGCGAAGCTTTCTTT. V usage is TRBV29-1 and J usage is TRBJ1-1; no clear D. Trimming removed 6 bases from V and 8 bases from J, with 16 bases in between. CDR3 length: 12 amino acids. The germline V gene encodes CDR1 SQVTM and CDR2 ANQGSEA.

The chain couples TRBV4-1 to TRBJ1-2; 7 bases agree with TRBD1. With 0 bases clipped from V and 8 bases from J, the junction kept 12 bases outside the gene matches. Germline values: CDR1 MGHRA, CDR2 YSYEKL. The CDR3 consists of 16 residues. The CDR3 nucleotides are TGCGCCAGCAGCCAAGACCCGGGACAGCTTTCTTGGGGCTACACCTTC. Translation: CASSQDPGQLSWGYTF.

Comments on this clonotype: An end of the junction does not agree with germline; a read error may underlie this. This chain uses TRBV28 with TRBJ2-1; perhaps TRBD2 as D (6 bases). This CDR3 is built from 15 residues. Germline CDR1 is MDHEN and CDR2 is SYDVKM. The CDR3 coding sequence is TGTACCAGCAGCGATACTAGCCGCCCCTACAATGGGCAGTTCTTC. Translation gives CTSSDTSRPYNGQFF.

The rearrangement uses TRBV7-9 and TRBJ2-5, with 7 bases lining up with TRBD2. The germline CDR1 and CDR2 sequences are SEHNR and FQNEAQ (reference sequence). This CDR3 has 17 residues. The junction had 10 bases not matched to a gene; V was cut back by 1 base and J by 2 bases. CDR3 bases: TGTGCCAGCAGCTTAGTAGGTCTAGCGGACCTTCAAGAGACCCAGTACTTC. It codes for CASSLVGLADLQETQYF.

Here the CDR3 DNA reads TGTGCCAGCAGCGCGACAGGGGGCTCGGGGCAGTACTTC. This gives the protein CASSATGGSGQYF. The chain couples TRBV9 to TRBJ2-5; TRBD1 matches 10 bases. Looked up from germline, CDR1 is SGDLS and CDR2 is YYNGEE. The CDR3 is 13 residues long. J was trimmed by 11 bases and V by 3 bases; bases with no gene match: 7.

The chain couples TRBV9 to TRBJ2-5; possibly TRBD2 for D (6 bases). With 4 bases removed from V and 5 bases from J, the gap between germline ends came to 15 bases. This CDR3 has 14 amino acids. CDR1 is SGDLS and CDR2 is YYNGEE in the germline V gene. The CDR3 here is CASSPGGRTETQYF. The DNA for the CDR3 is TGTGCCAGCAGCCCCGGAGGGCGAACGGAGACCCAGTACTTC.

J is TRBJ1-2 and V is TRBV6-6; D may be TRBD1 (5 bases). Between the trimmed V and J ends, which lost 2 bases and 7 bases, there was a span of 17 bases. The CDR3 is 15 residues long. Germline values: CDR1 MNHNY, CDR2 SVGAGI (reference sequence). CDR3 DNA: TGTGCCAGCAGTTACCGCCCGGGGCAAGGAAGTGGCTACACCTTC. Amino acids: CASSYRPGQGSGYTF.

CDR3 in amino acids: CASSDGTVGEEKLFF. The CDR3 nucleotides are TGCGCCAGCAGCGACGGAACCGTGGGGGAGGAAAAACTGTTTTTT. The chain has TRBV4-1 and TRBJ1-4; TRBD1 is a possible D gene (5 bases). This CDR3 comprises 15 residues. The V gene lost 5 bases and the J gene lost 8 bases, with 18 bases spanning the gap. Germline V lookup: CDR1 MGHRA, CDR2 YSYEKL.